Listed below are T cell receptor beta chains from one sample, sequenced in a study of OX40 agonist ivuxolimab in advanced cancers. The method was immunoSEQ multiplex PCR; TCRdb's version includes in-frame clones alone and lacks a portion of them. The sample lists 85,000 to 100,000 clones; roughly nine tenths were seen once. This specimen was CD4+ or CD8+ T cells sorted from blood, taken in a trial of the OX40 agonist ivuxolimab. These TCRs come from an adult with an advanced solid tumor such as melanoma, head and neck, liver or kidney cancer. Both conserved end residues are part of each CDR3. Each record gives: J gene, V gene, clone size, D gene, CDR3 protein, CDR3 DNA. The D gene is left open where the match is weak. Expanded clones get a size class; other rows say once, few or many, or leave the size out.

>TRBJ2-1|TRBV19|NA|NA
CASSNTWTRGGINEQFF
TGTGCCAGTAGTAACACGTGGACAAGAGGTGGGATCAATGAGCAGTTCTTC
>TRBJ2-1|TRBV10-2|NA|NA
CASSEAALQFF
TGCGCCAGCAGTGAAGCGGCCCTCCAGTTCTTC
>TRBJ2-1|TRBV11-3|NA|TRBD2
CASSQGGVWEGLNEQFF
TGTGCCAGCAGCCAGGGAGGAGTTTGGGAGGGATTGAATGAGCAGTTCTTC
>TRBJ2-7|TRBV6-5|NA|TRBD1
CASSEDRVLMEQYF
TGTGCCAGCAGTGAAGACAGGGTCCTTATGGAGCAGTACTTC
>TRBJ2-7|TRBV11-2|NA|NA
CASSLDLGGPYEQYF
TGTGCCAGCAGCTTAGACCTAGGGGGACCCTACGAGCAGTACTTC
>TRBJ1-2|TRBV10-2|NA|TRBD1
CASSESRTGGNYGYTF
TGCGCCAGCAGTGAGTCTCGGACAGGGGGTAACTATGGCTACACCTTC
>TRBJ2-3|TRBV7-8|NA|TRBD2
CASSLAVGSGSPDTQYF
TGTGCCAGCAGCTTAGCGGTTGGTAGCGGGAGTCCAGATACGCAGTATTTT
>TRBJ2-1|TRBV20-1|NA|NA
CSTSILGEGFF
TGCAGTACCTCTATACTAGGAGAGGGGTTCTTC
>TRBJ1-5|TRBV19|NA|NA
CASTPRGQIFNQPQHF
TGTGCCAGTACCCCCCGAGGACAGATCTTCAATCAGCCCCAGCATTTT
>TRBJ2-7|TRBV7-2|NA|TRBD2
CASSYRLSGNPTYEQYF
TGTGCCAGCAGCTACCGGCTTAGCGGGAACCCCACATACGAGCAGTACTTC
>TRBJ2-2|TRBV9|NA|NA
CASSVDQGRATGELFF
TGTGCCAGCAGCGTAGATCAGGGGCGCGCCACCGGGGAGCTGTTTTTT
>TRBJ2-1|TRBV4-3|few|TRBD1
CASSHRDRVSNEQFF
TGCGCCAGCAGCCACCGGGACAGGGTTTCCAATGAGCAGTTCTTC
>TRBJ2-3|TRBV29-1|NA|NA
CSVASDTQYF
TGCAGCGTTGCATCAGATACGCAGTATTTT
>TRBJ1-5|TRBV28|NA|NA
CASSLNQPQHF
TGTGCCAGCAGTTTGAATCAGCCCCAGCATTTT
>TRBJ1-2|TRBV28|few|NA
CASSLVGGRLGYTF
TGTGCCAGCAGTTTAGTCGGGGGGCGCCTTGGCTACACCTTC
>TRBJ2-3|TRBV29-1|NA|NA
CSVVQGGTDTQYF
TGCAGCGTTGTACAGGGGGGGACAGATACGCAGTATTTT
>TRBJ2-3|TRBV7-2|NA|TRBD2
CASSLSSGADTQYF
TGTGCCAGCAGCTTATCCAGCGGGGCAGATACGCAGTATTTT
>TRBJ2-5|TRBV7-9|NA|NA
CASSPLFPAGETQYF
TGTGCCAGCAGCCCCCTTTTCCCGGCCGGGGAGACCCAGTACTTC
>TRBJ1-1|TRBV5-1|NA|TRBD1
CASSSRTGGPMNTEAFF
TGCGCCAGCAGCTCCCGGACAGGCGGGCCCATGAACACTGAAGCTTTCTTT
>TRBJ2-2|TRBV4-1|NA|TRBD2
CASSQDGVAGVTGELFF
TGCGCCAGCAGCCAAGATGGGGTAGCGGGAGTTACCGGGGAGCTGTTTTTT
>TRBJ2-4|TRBV9|NA|TRBD1
CASSVGQGDVNIQYF
TGTGCCAGCAGCGTCGGACAGGGGGATGTAAACATTCAGTACTTC
>TRBJ2-6|TRBV7-9|NA|NA
CASSLPGTGANVLTF
TGTGCCAGCAGCTTACCGGGAACTGGGGCCAACGTCCTGACTTTC
>TRBJ2-1|TRBV7-6|NA|NA
CASSLGGVSYNEQFF
TGTGCCAGCAGCTTAGGCGGGGTCTCCTACAATGAGCAGTTCTTC
>TRBJ2-7|TRBV28|NA|TRBD2
CASSFQRETYEQYF
TGTGCCAGCAGTTTTCAGCGGGAGACATACGAGCAGTACTTC
>TRBJ2-1|TRBV18|NA|NA
CASSLASLGSNEQFF
TGTGCCAGCTCTCTGGCGTCGTTGGGGAGCAATGAGCAGTTCTTC
>TRBJ2-7|TRBV28|NA|TRBD1
CASSSDRGQQYF
TGTGCCAGCAGTTCCGACAGGGGGCAGCAGTACTTC
>TRBJ2-1|TRBV27|NA|TRBD2
CASSLGTSESSSYNEQFF
TGTGCCAGCAGTTTAGGGACTAGCGAGAGTAGCTCCTACAATGAGCAGTTCTTC
>TRBJ2-1|TRBV2|NA|TRBD1
CASRYDRGRFEQFF
TGTGCCAGCCGTTACGACAGGGGGCGCTTCGAGCAGTTCTTC
>TRBJ2-1|TRBV28|once|TRBD2
CASSTILGLAGGPGNEQFF
TGTGCCAGCAGTACGATACTGGGACTAGCGGGAGGGCCAGGTAATGAGCAGTTCTTC
>TRBJ1-2|TRBV28|NA|NA
CASSLWTGYYGYTF
TGTGCCAGCAGTTTATGGACAGGTTACTATGGCTACACCTTC
>TRBJ2-5|TRBV7-9|NA|TRBD2
CASSQRLAGEETQYF
TGTGCCAGCAGCCAGAGACTAGCGGGAGAAGAGACCCAGTACTTC
>TRBJ1-3|TRBV5-1|NA|NA
CASSLWGTGNTIYF
TGCGCCAGCAGCTTATGGGGAACCGGAAACACCATATATTTT
>TRBJ2-1|TRBV30|NA|NA
CAWSSARAHNEQFF
TGTGCCTGGAGTAGCGCCAGGGCACACAATGAGCAGTTCTTC
>TRBJ2-1|TRBV7-6|NA|TRBD2
CASSFLASGGYNEQFF
TGTGCCAGCAGCTTCCTCGCTAGCGGGGGCTACAATGAGCAGTTCTTC
>TRBJ1-2|TRBV6-1|NA|TRBD1
CASSERGQGVNYGYTF
TGTGCCAGCAGTGAGAGGGGACAGGGGGTGAACTATGGCTACACCTTC
>TRBJ2-3|TRBV2|NA|NA
CASSEWAPTDTQYF
TGTGCCAGCAGTGAATGGGCCCCCACAGATACGCAGTATTTT
>TRBJ2-5|TRBV5-4|NA|TRBD2
CASSPGTSGNQETQYF
TGTGCCAGCAGTCCCGGGACTAGCGGGAATCAAGAGACCCAGTACTTC
>TRBJ2-7|TRBV27|NA|TRBD2
CASSRLAGQSYEQYF
TGTGCCAGCAGCCGACTAGCGGGCCAATCCTACGAGCAGTACTTC
>TRBJ2-1|TRBV9|NA|TRBD2
CASTKGGAQSHEQFF
TGTGCCAGCACAAAGGGAGGGGCACAATCCCATGAGCAGTTCTTC
>TRBJ1-5|TRBV5-6|NA|NA
CASSSFNQPQHF
TGTGCCAGCAGCTCGTTCAATCAGCCCCAGCATTTT
>TRBJ1-5|TRBV7-9|NA|NA
CASSLDGKGRPQHF
TGTGCCAGCAGCTTAGACGGGAAGGGGAGGCCCCAGCATTTT
>TRBJ2-3|TRBV9|NA|TRBD2
CASSAGRISTQYF
TGTGCCAGCAGCGCCGGGAGGATATCAACGCAGTATTTT
>TRBJ1-2|TRBV5-1|NA|TRBD1
CASSLEPGQGASGYTF
TGCGCCAGCAGCTTAGAGCCGGGACAGGGGGCGTCTGGCTACACCTTC
>TRBJ2-3|TRBV7-2|NA|NA
CASSLARGDTQYF
TGTGCCAGCAGCTTAGCTAGGGGGGATACGCAGTATTTT
>TRBJ2-1|TRBV7-9|NA|NA
CASSQGRTGEQFF
TGTGCCAGCAGCCAGGGTCGAACGGGTGAGCAGTTCTTC
>TRBJ2-5|TRBV7-9|NA|NA
CASSSGGMKQETQYF
TGTGCCAGCAGTTCAGGCGGGATGAAACAAGAGACCCAGTACTTC
>TRBJ1-2|TRBV19|NA|NA
CASSIPAGRANYGYTF
TGTGCCAGTAGTATACCGGCAGGGAGAGCTAACTATGGCTACACCTTC
>TRBJ2-1|TRBV7-8|once|NA
CASSLVILRNNEQFF
TGTGCCAGCAGCTTAGTGATCCTTCGAAACAATGAGCAGTTCTTC